This T cell receptor (beta chain) was retrieved from a study of blood T cell repertoires in COVID-19. The data were produced by immunoSEQ multiplex PCR, yet TCRdb's version contains in-frame clones alone and is incomplete. The top ten clones hold roughly 3.9% of a sample with about 260,000 clones, around 90% of them seen once. CDR1 is MDHEN and CDR2 is SYDVKM in the germline V gene. This CDR3 comprises 17 residues. Trimming shortened V by 8 bases and J by 4 bases, and 23 bases separated the two germline ends. The clonotype originates from a woman aged 25 to 39 with acute COVID-19. Source material: PBMCs or T cells enriched from blood (not recorded which). This chain connects TRBV28 to TRBJ2-2, with a possible D match to TRBD2 (5 bases). The CDR3 loop reads CASLYSPGTKATGELFF. CDR3 bases: TGTGCCAGCTTATATTCGCCGGGAACCAAGGCCACCGGGGAGCTGTTTTTT.